Sequencing of this TCR beta chain was carried out in a study of blood T cells in healthy people across ages. Trimming cost V 4 bases and J 0 bases, with 14 bases left between them. The CDR3 runs to 15 residues. Per the germline V gene, CDR1 is SGHKS and CDR2 is YYEKEE (reference sequence). As concerns this clonotype: Its antigen is still unknown.

Through a sample-barcoded 5' primer and a J-beta primer mix, a second PCR was run for roughly 7 to 12 cycles. TCRdb reprocessed the 5' RACE reads with MiXCR, giving one entry per CDR3 protein. Here the sample spans 1.5 million to 2 million distinct CDR3 sequences, 28% being singletons. Extractions gave at least 5.5 micrograms of total RNA per sample. The study, taken as a whole, reports: Long-lived donors had more naive CD4+ cells and higher diversity than aged donors. Possibly, changes in expanded clonotypes were confounded because donor CMV status was unknown. The fall in TCR beta diversity per million T cells was roughly linear with age.

The rearrangement links TRBV5-5 to TRBJ2-7; no clear D gene. The origin of this receptor is a woman in her thirties in good health. Sequenced: blood. As DNA, the CDR3 is TGTGCCAGCAGCCCGCATGAGGTCGGCTCCTACGAGCAGTACTTC. It translates to CASSPHEVGSYEQYF.